The sequence of this TCR beta chain was determined in a study of T-cell memory formation after mild COVID-19. Background on the study: Most TCR clusters belonged to a single donor.

A single record per CDR3 protein comes from TCRdb applying MiXCR to the 5' RACE reads. Of about 160,000 distinct CDR3 sequences detected, 30% to 35% appear once; the ten largest clones hold 12%. Overall study results and limits: Clones that contracted clustered mainly in CM and EM if CD4+ and in EMRA if CD8+. Whereas later expanders leaned CD4+, clones contracting day 15 to 85 showed a balanced CD4/CD8 makeup. Still unconfirmed is whether the second-wave clones peaking on day 37 recognized SARS-CoV-2.

As concerns this clonotype: Its antigen remains unknown.

Per germline, CDR1 SGHAT and CDR2 FQDESV (reference sequence). Trimming removed 1 base at V and 2 bases at J, with 10 bases between. The CDR3 length is 15 residues. Sample: PBMCs or a T cell subset sorted from them (not recorded which). The chain uses TRBV11-1 and TRBJ2-3, with D maybe TRBD2 (6 bases). This TCR came from an adult woman who had mild COVID-19 (a few samples of this study predate the infection). Cell type and time point are not known. The CDR3, as DNA: TGTGCCAGCAGCTTAGTTGGGGGGACCACAGATACGCAGTATTTT. Translated, it gives CASSLVGGTTDTQYF. Together with reference TRBV11-1 and TRBJ2-3, the CDR3 gives the full variable domain: EAEVAQSPRYKITEKSQAVAFWCDPISGHATLYWYRQILGQGPELLVQFQDESVVDDSQLPKDRFSAERLKGVDSTLKIQPAELGDSAMYLCASSLVGGTTDTQYFGPGTRLTVL.